One sample yielded the 3 T cell receptor beta chains listed below, sequenced in a study of blood T cells in healthy people across ages. The use of a sample-barcoded 5' primer and a J-beta primer mix characterized a second PCR of about 6 to 12 cycles. From the 5' RACE reads, TCRdb called clonotypes with MiXCR, one entry per CDR3 protein. The sample consists of 700,000 or so distinct CDR3 sequences, 22% of them appearing once. Sequencing was carried out using blood. Receptor source: a man between 70 and 80 years old in good health.

This clonotype was counted only a few times. This chain links TRBV5-1 with TRBJ1-4, with a tentative D call TRBD1 (6 bases). CDR3 length: 16 amino acids. The ends were cut back, 1 base at V and 6 bases at J, with 16 bases in the middle. The germline CDR1 and CDR2 sequences are SGHRS and YFSETQ. The CDR3 DNA reads TGCGCCAGCAGCTTGAGGGTCCGGACAGTTGATGAAAAACTGTTTTTT. Its protein is CASSLRVRTVDEKLFF.

This clonotype appeared a few times. V and J are TRBV7-9 and TRBJ2-4; TRBD1 is a possible D gene (6 bases). The V end lost 3 bases, the J end lost 3 bases, and 12 bases lay between the germline ends. The CDR3 has 15 residues. CDR1 is SEHNR and CDR2 is FQNEAQ in the germline V gene (reference sequence). DNA of the CDR3: TGTGCCAGCAGCTTCCCGGACAGAGGCAAAAACATTCAGTACTTC. This sequence encodes CASSFPDRGKNIQYF.

This clonotype was seen ten or more times. The V gene is TRBV11-2, the J gene TRBJ1-2; perhaps TRBD1 as D (6 bases). CDR1 is SGHAT, CDR2 FQNNGV, per germline. Trimming stripped 1 base from V and 8 bases from J, with 11 bases between. CDR3 length: 13 amino acids. The CDR3 bases are TGTGCCAGCAGCTTAGGAGGGGGAAGCGGCTACACCTTC. Its translation is CASSLGGGSGYTF.